This passage covers 32 T cell receptor beta chains from one sample sequenced in a study of siplizumab effects on memory and regulatory T cells. The table came from immunoSEQ multiplex PCR; TCRdb's copy has only in-frame clones and leaves some out. The sample holds 95,000 to 100,000 clones, roughly 91% seen once. Sequenced material: non-Treg CD4+ T cells sorted from blood. These receptors all stem from a human donor in good health.

The chain recombines TRBV9 with TRBJ2-1, with D unclear. Trimming cost V 3 bases and J 0 bases, with 13 bases left between them. Germline loops: CDR1 SGDLS, CDR2 YYNGEE. The CDR3 spans 16 residues. CDR3 nucleotides: TGTGCCAGCAGCGGGCCCCGTCGCTACTCCTACAATGAGCAGTTCTTC. This gives the protein CASSGPRRYSYNEQFF.

The chain combines TRBV6-1 with TRBJ1-2; D is perhaps TRBD1 (5 bases). Germline V gene data show CDR1 as MNHNS and CDR2 as SASEGT. This CDR3 is 15 amino acids long. Trimming pared 7 bases from V and 1 base from J, leaving 16 bases between. CDR3 sequence reads: CASNLGGSDNYGYTF. CDR3 sequence (DNA): TGTGCCAGCAACCTCGGGGGGTCGGATAACTATGGCTACACCTTC.

There are a few counts of this clone. The gene calls are TRBV19 and TRBJ2-1; 8 nucleotides align to TRBD2. The CDR3 is made up of 19 amino acids. Germline V gives CDR1 LNHDA, CDR2 SQIVND (reference sequence). J lost 3 bases, V lost 1 base, and 14 bases had no gene match. For the CDR3, the DNA is TGTGCCAGTAGTATAGGTCGCCTAGCGGGTGCGCCAAACTACAATGAGCAGTTCTTC. It specifies CASSIGRLAGAPNYNEQFF.

This clone was detected once. This chain connects TRBV6-4 to TRBJ1-1; no firm D call. V was trimmed by 7 bases and J by 1 base, leaving 13 bases between them. Per the germline V gene, CDR1 is MRHNA and CDR2 is SNTAGT. There are 14 residues in the CDR3. For the CDR3, the DNA is TGTGCCAGCACCGCTGGACCGAGGAACACTGAAGCTTTCTTT. This codes for CASTAGPRNTEAFF.

V usage is TRBV1 and J usage is TRBJ2-3; the DNA was not used to check the table's D call, TRBD1. TRBV1 counts as a pseudogene. The CDR3 spans 18 residues. The CDR3 region is CTSSQAPQCPICTDTQYF. The CDR3 DNA follows: TGCACCAGCAGCCAAGCGCCCCAGTGCCCCATTTGCACAGATACGCAGTATTTT.

This clone was seen a single time. This chain links TRBV2 with TRBJ2-3, with 14 positions matching TRBD2. Germline V gene data show CDR1 as SNHLY and CDR2 as FYNNEI. This CDR3 has 15 amino acids. V dropped 6 bases and J dropped 6; count of bases not matched to a gene: 5. CDR3 region: CASRGTSGSADTQYF. The CDR3 DNA reads as TGTGCCAGCAGGGGGACTAGCGGGAGTGCTGATACGCAGTATTTT.

The chain couples TRBV4-3 to TRBJ2-2; 8 bases match TRBD1. The CDR3 extends over 15 amino acids. Germline V lookup: CDR1 LGHNA, CDR2 YSLEER. V shed 4 bases and J 5 bases; nucleotides not matched to a gene: 6. For the CDR3, the DNA is TGCGCCAGCAGCCGAGGACAGGGAAGAACCGGGGAGCTGTTTTTT. Its translation is CASSRGQGRTGELFF.

The DNA of the CDR3 is TGTGCCAGTAGTACAGGAGGGTATAGCAATCAGCCCCAGCATTTT. It encodes CASSTGGYSNQPQHF. The chain employs TRBV19 and TRBJ1-5; D uncertain. With 4 bases removed from V and 0 bases from J, the gap between germline ends came to 10 bases. The CDR3 length is 15 residues. From germline, CDR1 is LNHDA and CDR2 SQIVND (reference sequence).

The rearrangement links TRBV5-1 to TRBJ2-7; tentative D call: TRBD1 (6 bases). With 0 bases removed from V and 3 bases from J, the gap between germline ends came to 10 bases. The CDR3 is 14 residues long. Germline CDR1 SGHRS, CDR2 YFSETQ. The CDR3 DNA sequence: TGCGCCAGCAGCTTGGATCTCAGGGGCTACGAGCAGTACTTC. Its translation: CASSLDLRGYEQYF.

The chain recombines TRBV7-2 with TRBJ2-5, with D uncertain. The CDR3 length is 12 residues. The germline V gene encodes CDR1 SGHTA and CDR2 FQGNSA. V shed 0 bases and J shed 5 bases, with 4 bases lying between them. CDR3 bases: TGTGCCAGCAGCTTAGCGCTGGAGACCCAGTACTTC. This codes for CASSLALETQYF.

The chain combines TRBV5-8 with TRBJ2-7; weak D call: TRBD1 (6 bases). Germline V lookup: CDR1 SGHTS, CDR2 YDEGEE. The CDR3 consists of 19 residues. V gave up 0 bases and J gave up 1 base, with 23 bases separating them. DNA for the CDR3: TGTGCCAGCAGCTTGGCCAGCTTTTTTGGCAGGGGTCATTCCTACGAGCAGTACTTC. As protein: CASSLASFFGRGHSYEQYF.

The gene calls are TRBV4-1 and TRBJ1-4, with TRBD1 matching over 9 bases. CDR1 is MGHRA and CDR2 is YSYEKL in the germline V gene. The CDR3 has 15 amino acids. With 0 bases clipped from V and 9 bases from J, the junction kept 5 bases outside the gene matches. This chain's CDR3 is CASSQEGTGKKKLFF. CDR3 DNA: TGCGCCAGCAGCCAAGAGGGGACAGGGAAGAAAAAACTGTTTTTT.

The CDR3: CASSQEDLAGAEQYF. CDR3 nucleotide sequence: TGTGCCAGCAGCCAAGAAGATCTAGCGGGAGCCGAGCAGTACTTC. The rearrangement uses TRBV14 and TRBJ2-7, with 10 bases aligning to TRBD2. CDR3 length equals 15 residues. The J segment lost 6 bases and the V segment lost 0 bases, leaving 5 bases of the junction unmatched. The V gene's germline CDR1 is SGHDN and CDR2 FVKESK.

The chain joins TRBV29-1 to TRBJ1-2; 8 positions agree with TRBD1. Per germline, CDR1 SQVTM and CDR2 ANQGSEA. This CDR3 has 12 amino acids. After removal of 5 bases from V and 2 bases from J, the junction contained 1 base not matched to a gene. The CDR3 reads CSVRTGNYGYTF. In nucleotides, the CDR3 is TGCAGCGTTAGGACAGGGAACTATGGCTACACCTTC.

The chain recombines TRBV28 with TRBJ2-7; 10 bases match TRBD2. V was clipped by 5 bases and J by 3 bases; unmatched bases: 7. Germline lookup yields CDR1 MDHEN and CDR2 SYDVKM. This CDR3 has 15 residues. As DNA, the CDR3 is TGTGCCAGCAGTCCGGCCGGGACTAGCGACTACGAGCAGTACTTC. It encodes CASSPAGTSDYEQYF.

The chain employs TRBV21-1 and TRBJ2-7; TRBD2, the table's D call, lacks a check against the DNA. TRBV21-1 is reported as a pseudogene. The CDR3 loop spans 14 amino acids. The CDR3 nucleotides read TGTGCCAGCAGCACAACTAGCGCGACCTACGAGCAGTACTTC. Its translation is CASSTTSATYEQYF.

The rearrangement joins TRBV5-1 to TRBJ1-2; D possibly corresponds to TRBD1 (6 bases). This CDR3 is built from 16 residues. Trimming pared 0 bases from V and 6 bases from J, leaving 18 bases between. The V gene's germline CDR1 is SGHRS and CDR2 YFSETQ. CDR3 region: CASSLDPKGVKDGYTF. The CDR3 DNA follows: TGCGCCAGCAGCTTGGACCCTAAGGGGGTTAAAGATGGCTACACCTTC.

This rearrangement joins TRBV10-1 to TRBJ2-5; D not resolved. This CDR3 has 11 residues. V lost 5 bases and J 4 bases, leaving 5 bases between the germline ends. Germline V CDR1 and CDR2: WNHNN, SYGVQD (reference sequence). The CDR3 loop reads CASSRVETQYF. In nucleotides, the CDR3 is TGCGCCAGCAGTCGGGTAGAGACCCAGTACTTC.

The chain recombines TRBV10-3 with TRBJ1-2; D uncertain. The CDR3 length is 13 residues. The V end was cut by 4 bases, the J end by 2 bases, with 8 bases between. Germline loops: CDR1 ENHRY, CDR2 SYGVKD. The CDR3 sequence: CAISVAGNYGYTF. In DNA form, the CDR3 reads TGTGCCATCAGTGTGGCGGGGAACTATGGCTACACCTTC.

The chain has TRBV7-9 and TRBJ2-2; 8 nucleotides match TRBD2. V shed 7 bases and J 4 bases; nucleotides not matched to a gene: 11. CDR1 is SEHNR, CDR2 FQNEAQ, per germline (reference sequence). This CDR3 contains 16 residues. The CDR3 protein is CASTFVGTRRTGELFF. CDR3 sequence (DNA): TGTGCCAGCACCTTCGTGGGGACTAGACGCACCGGGGAGCTGTTTTTT.

This chain joins TRBV2 and TRBJ2-5; perhaps D is TRBD1 or TRBD2 (6 bases each). Germline V gene lookup returns CDR1 SNHLY and CDR2 FYNNEI. CDR3 length: 15 residues. V was clipped by 9 bases and J by 2 bases, with 19 bases between them. The CDR3 coding sequence is TGTGCCAGTTCTACAGGGCGGAGGGTACAAGAGACCCAGTACTTC. Protein product: CASSTGRRVQETQYF.

The chain recombines TRBV6-1 with TRBJ1-5; 7 nucleotides match TRBD1. CDR1 is MNHNS, CDR2 SASEGT, per germline. Losses at the gene ends were 6 bases for V and 2 bases for J; bases not matched to a gene: 4. The CDR3 runs 14 residues. The DNA of the CDR3 is TGTGCCAGCAGCTTAGGGGGCGGCAATCAGCCCCAGCATTTT. This encodes CASSLGGGNQPQHF.

This clone is a singleton in its sample. The V and J genes are TRBV7-8 and TRBJ2-1; TRBD1 might be the D (6 bases). V was shortened by 5 bases and J by 9 bases, with 14 bases between the two germline ends. The CDR3 runs to 13 residues. Germline V gene lookup returns CDR1 SGHVS and CDR2 FQNEAQ. The CDR3: CASSANRDAEQFF. For the CDR3, the DNA is TGTGCCAGCAGCGCCAACAGGGACGCTGAGCAGTTCTTC.

This clone appeared once. The chain employs TRBV7-9 and TRBJ1-4; D not certain. The germline gives CDR1 SEHNR, CDR2 FQNEAQ (reference sequence). The CDR3 totals 14 residues. The ends were cut back, 3 bases at V and 0 bases at J, with 5 bases in the middle. The CDR3 DNA sequence: TGTGCCAGCAGCTTTGCAGCAACTAATGAAAAACTGTTTTTT. Translating it yields CASSFAATNEKLFF.

J is TRBJ2-3 and V is TRBV7-9; the D is unclear. The CDR3 has 12 amino acids. V lost 6 bases and J lost 2, with 6 bases in between. The germline V gene has CDR1 SEHNR and CDR2 FQNEAQ (reference sequence). The CDR3 DNA follows: TGTGCCAGCAGTCGAGACACAGATACGCAGTATTTT. Translating it yields CASSRDTDTQYF.

The chain couples TRBV30 to TRBJ2-4; D remains unclear. This CDR3 has 14 residues. Looked up from germline, CDR1 is GTSNPN and CDR2 is SVGIG (reference sequence). Deletions cut 3 bases from V and 9 bases from J, with 18 bases between. The chain's CDR3 is CAWSLLGTARIQYF. The DNA of the CDR3 is TGTGCCTGGAGCCTTTTAGGCACGGCTCGCATTCAGTACTTC.

This rearrangement joins TRBV11-2 to TRBJ1-1; D is uncertain. The CDR3 is made up of 15 amino acids. V was trimmed by 1 base and J by 0 bases, leaving 9 bases between them. Germline CDR1 is SGHAT and CDR2 is FQNNGV. CDR3 residues: CASSLVPDLNTEAFF. The CDR3 DNA follows: TGTGCCAGCAGCTTAGTACCAGACTTGAACACTGAAGCTTTCTTT.

J is TRBJ2-1 and V is TRBV23-1; TRBD2 might be the D (5 bases). TRBV23-1 is an ORF, and what it does is uncertain. V lost 6 bases and J lost 9, with 21 bases in between. This CDR3 is built from 15 residues. The CDR3 nucleotides read TGCGCCAGCAGATCGAGCGGAGAACACGCGGGTGAGCAGTTCTTC. Its translation: CASRSSGEHAGEQFF.

Points on this clone: At the DNA level, this CDR3 is encoded by other sequences in the same sample as well. This chain connects TRBV19 to TRBJ1-3; D may be TRBD1 (5 bases). The CDR3 extends over 15 amino acids. Germline-derived CDR1 and CDR2 are LNHDA and SQIVND (reference sequence). Trimming took 1 base from V and 0 from J, leaving 7 bases between them. The CDR3 protein is CASSIAGVSGNTIYF. The CDR3 DNA reads TGTGCCAGTAGTATAGCGGGGGTCTCTGGAAACACCATATATTTT.

The chain has TRBV4-2 and TRBJ2-2, with D maybe TRBD2 (5 bases). The CDR3 contains 13 residues. CDR1 and CDR2 (germline): LGHNA, YNFKEQ. The V end was cut by 7 bases, the J end by 6 bases, with 12 bases between. The CDR3 DNA is TGTGCCAGCACTATACTAGATTCCGGGGAGCTGTTTTTT. It is translated as CASTILDSGELFF.

This chain joins TRBV4-1 and TRBJ2-1; the match to TRBD1 covers 9 bases. Trimming cost V 4 bases and J 4 bases; bases outside gene matches: 8. The CDR3 loop spans 16 amino acids. Germline CDR1 is MGHRA and CDR2 is YSYEKL. CDR3 region: CASSRGQGRRYNEQFF. CDR3 in DNA: TGCGCCAGCAGCCGGGGACAGGGTCGTCGGTACAATGAGCAGTTCTTC.

This clone has just a few counts. The CDR3 reads CASSLDTWNTEAFF. In DNA, the CDR3 is TGTGCCAGCAGCTTAGATACTTGGAACACTGAAGCTTTCTTT. The V and J genes are TRBV11-3 and TRBJ1-1, with D hard to call. The CDR3 totals 14 residues. CDR1 is SGHNT and CDR2 is YENEEA in the germline V gene. Trimming took off 0 bases at V and 1 base at J, with 6 bases between the two ends.